One and the same sample provided the 27 T cell receptor beta chains below, sequenced in a study of a mutant IDH1 vaccine in newly diagnosed glioma. No antigen has been assigned to these receptors. Documented time point: week 47, end of study. Each dose of the vaccine consisted of 300 ug of mutant IDH1 20-mer peptide, with topical imiquimod. Assay: immunoSEQ multiplex PCR; the TCRdb copy retains only in-frame clones and omits some. This sample has some 49,000 clones; less than 85% occur once, and the top ten carry around 4.7%. Sequenced material: PBMCs, taken from a glioma patient whose treatment included an IDH1 peptide vaccine. The receptors here all came from a middle-aged woman with glioma. Some clones in this sample may be carry-over from other donors' samples.

The rearrangement links TRBV29-1 to TRBJ2-5, with TRBD1 as a possible D gene (6 bases). Trimming left V 5 bases short and J 0 bases short, with 10 bases between. The CDR3 runs to 13 residues. CDR1 and CDR2 (germline): SQVTM, ANQGSEA. The CDR3 DNA reads as TGCAGCGTTTCCGACAGGTACCAAGAGACCCAGTACTTC. Protein sequence: CSVSDRYQETQYF.

V is TRBV4-2 and J is TRBJ1-2, with D perhaps TRBD1 (6 bases). The germline V gene has CDR1 LGHNA and CDR2 YNFKEQ. CDR3 size: 17 residues. Trimming took off 1 base at V and 4 bases at J, with 19 bases between the two ends. CDR3 sequence reads: CASSQAFSGAGAYGYTF. For the CDR3, the DNA is TGTGCCAGCAGCCAAGCCTTTTCAGGGGCCGGGGCCTATGGCTACACCTTC.

This clone showed up just a few times. The rearrangement uses TRBV5-5 and TRBJ1-2; D gene unclear. The CDR3 is 12 amino acids. Trimming pared 4 bases from V and 4 bases from J, leaving 8 bases between. Per germline, CDR1 SGHKS and CDR2 YYEKEE (reference sequence). CDR3 in DNA: TGTGCCAGCAGCCATGGGTTCTATGGCTACACCTTC. This sequence encodes CASSHGFYGYTF.

This clone was observed a few times. The chain joins TRBV2 to TRBJ1-1, with D perhaps TRBD1 (6 bases). V lost 6 bases and J lost 11, with 19 bases in between. The CDR3 is made up of 13 amino acids. Germline-derived CDR1 and CDR2 are SNHLY and FYNNEI. The DNA of the CDR3 is TGTGCCAGCAGACCAAACAGGGATGGCCTCGCTTTCTTT. Protein product: CASRPNRDGLAFF.

This chain joins TRBV6-5 and TRBJ1-5; 9 bases fit TRBD1. Unmatched junction bases numbered 7, after V lost 4 bases and J lost 3 bases. The CDR3 runs 16 residues. Germline V gene sequence: CDR1 MNHEY, CDR2 SVGAGI. The CDR3 sequence is CASSSLTGGLNQPQHF. Here the CDR3 DNA reads TGTGCCAGCAGTTCGCTCACAGGGGGCCTCAATCAGCCCCAGCATTTT.

The V and J genes are TRBV4-2 and TRBJ2-7; D might be TRBD1 or TRBD2, each matching 5 bases. This CDR3 has 16 amino acids. Trimming shortened V by 0 bases and J by 0 bases, and 12 bases separated the two germline ends. Looked up from germline, CDR1 is LGHNA and CDR2 is YNFKEQ. DNA of the CDR3: TGTGCCAGCAGCCAAGAAGAAGGGACCGGCTCCTACGAGCAGTACTTC. Translated: CASSQEEGTGSYEQYF.

This chain connects TRBV6-5 to TRBJ1-4; TRBD1 might be the D (6 bases). Germline V gene data show CDR1 as MNHEY and CDR2 as SVGAGI. The V end was cut by 5 bases, the J end by 4 bases, with 14 bases between. The CDR3 contains 15 residues. The CDR3: CASSRKRGYNEKLFF. The DNA for the CDR3 is TGTGCCAGCAGTCGCAAAAGGGGGTATAATGAAAAACTGTTTTTT.

This chain uses TRBV6-1 with TRBJ1-2; 7 bases are shared with TRBD1. V lost 3 bases, J lost 6 bases, and 10 bases stayed unmatched. The CDR3 is 15 amino acids. The V gene's germline CDR1 is MNHNS and CDR2 SASEGT. CDR3 sequence (DNA): TGTGCCAGCAGTGAGGGCCCGACAGGGTGGGATGGCTACACCTTC. Protein product: CASSEGPTGWDGYTF.

The V and J genes are TRBV14 and TRBJ1-1; 9 positions match TRBD1. The CDR3 runs to 14 residues. With 6 bases clipped from V and 0 bases from J, the junction kept 2 bases outside the gene matches. CDR1 is SGHDN, CDR2 FVKESK, per germline. CDR3 sequence: CASRDRGMNTEAFF. The CDR3, as DNA: TGTGCCAGCAGGGACAGGGGCATGAACACTGAAGCTTTCTTT. Based on the CDR3 plus reference TRBV14 and TRBJ1-1, the full variable domain is EAGVTQFPSHSVIEKGQTVTLRCDPISGHDNLYWYRRVMGKEIKFLLHFVKESKQDESGMPNNRFLAERTGGTYSTLKVQPAELEDSGVYFCASRDRGMNTEAFFGQGTRLTVV.

The rearrangement joins TRBV5-5 to TRBJ1-5; 10 bases are shared with TRBD1. J was trimmed by 7 bases and V by 2 bases; bases with no gene match: 3. The length of the CDR3 is 14 residues. Germline V gene lookup returns CDR1 SGHKS and CDR2 YYEKEE (reference sequence). CDR3 protein: CASSLDRGRQPQHF. CDR3 in DNA: TGTGCCAGCAGCTTAGACAGGGGGCGCCAGCCCCAGCATTTT. Full variable domain (rest looked up from reference TRBV5-5 and TRBJ1-5): DAGVTQSPTHLIKTRGQQVTLRCSPISGHKSVSWYQQVLGQGPQFIFQYYEKEERGRGNFPDRFSARQFPNYSSELNVNALLLGDSALYLCASSLDRGRQPQHFGDGTRLSIL.

The CDR3, as DNA: TGTGCCAGCAGTGTTGGAAGGGACTATGGCTACACCTTC. Its protein product is CASSVGRDYGYTF. This chain uses TRBV7-8 with TRBJ1-2; D remains unclear. The germline V gene has CDR1 SGHVS and CDR2 FQNEAQ. This CDR3 region has 13 residues. Trimming left V 6 bases short and J 3 bases short, with 11 bases between.

The chain carries TRBV7-2 and TRBJ1-4; D may be TRBD1 (6 bases). V lost 5 bases and J 7 bases, leaving 14 bases between the germline ends. Per the germline V gene, CDR1 is SGHTA and CDR2 is FQGNSA. The CDR3 spans 14 residues. Here the CDR3 reads CASSPDRLSEKLFF. CDR3 in DNA: TGTGCCAGCAGCCCCGACAGGCTATCTGAAAAACTGTTTTTT.

V is TRBV7-2 and J is TRBJ2-7, with 9 bases fitting TRBD2. Germline CDR1 reads SGHTA; CDR2 reads FQGNSA. This CDR3 contains 14 residues. J lost 5 bases, V lost 6 bases, and 8 bases had no gene match. CDR3: CASRLGGGADEQYF. For the CDR3, the DNA is TGTGCCAGCAGGCTCGGCGGGGGGGCCGACGAGCAGTACTTC. Full variable domain (rest looked up from reference TRBV7-2 and TRBJ2-7): GAGVSQSPSNKVTEKGKDVELRCDPISGHTALYWYRQSLGQGLEFLIYFQGNSAPDKSGLPSDRFSAERTGGSVSTLTIQRTQQEDSAVYLCASRLGGGADEQYFGPGTRLTVT.

This rearrangement joins TRBV27 to TRBJ1-6; D is ambiguous. Germline values: CDR1 MNHEY, CDR2 SMNVEV (reference sequence). The V end was cut by 3 bases, the J end by 10 bases, with 7 bases between. The length of the CDR3 is 12 residues. The CDR3: CASSFGGSPLHF. The CDR3 DNA is TGTGCCAGCAGTTTTGGCGGCTCACCCCTCCACTTT.

The V gene is TRBV4-2, the J gene TRBJ1-3, with 8 bases fitting TRBD1. The junction had 4 bases not matched to a gene; V was cut back by 0 bases and J by 6 bases. The CDR3 totals 15 residues. Germline V gene data show CDR1 as LGHNA and CDR2 as YNFKEQ. CDR3 DNA sequence: TGTGCCAGCAGCCAAGATGGACAGGGTAAAAACACCATATATTTT. Translation: CASSQDGQGKNTIYF.

This sequence joins TRBV6-5 and TRBJ1-6; no clear D gene. Deletions cut 1 base from V and 10 bases from J, with 14 bases between. The germline CDR1 and CDR2 sequences are MNHEY and SVGAGI. CDR3 length: 15 residues. DNA of the CDR3: TGTGCCAGCAGTTACTTACGACGCGTGGAGTCACCCCTCCACTTT. Amino acids: CASSYLRRVESPLHF.

The V call is TRBV5-4, the J call TRBJ1-4; the D gene is possibly TRBD1 (5 bases). The CDR3 has 15 amino acids. V was clipped by 4 bases and J by 8 bases, with 18 bases between them. Germline-derived CDR1 and CDR2 are SGHNT and YYREEE (reference sequence). The CDR3 loop is CASSLGEGRGEKLFF. The DNA for the CDR3 is TGTGCCAGCAGCCTGGGGGAGGGGCGCGGGGAAAAACTGTTTTTT.

The chain links TRBV2 to TRBJ1-1, with D maybe TRBD1 (6 bases). Trimming removed 1 base from V and 4 bases from J, with 10 bases in between. The CDR3 has 14 amino acids. CDR1 is SNHLY and CDR2 is FYNNEI in the germline V gene. The CDR3 DNA follows: TGTGCCAGCAGTGAAGAGGTCAGGGGCACTGAAGCTTTCTTT. The encoded protein is CASSEEVRGTEAFF.

This clone was seen a single time. The CDR3 protein is CAWDPLANSPLHF. CDR3 bases: TGTGCCTGGGACCCCTTGGCGAATTCACCCCTCCACTTT. The chain links TRBV30 to TRBJ1-6; D not resolved. The CDR3 consists of 13 residues. With 5 bases removed from V and 7 bases from J, the gap between germline ends came to 12 bases. Germline CDR1 is GTSNPN and CDR2 is SVGIG (reference sequence).

This chain joins TRBV5-5 and TRBJ2-7, with 7 bases identical to TRBD1. The V and J ends lost 4 bases and 2 bases, in that order; junction bases with no gene match: 6. The CDR3 runs 14 residues. Germline V CDR1 and CDR2: SGHKS, YYEKEE (reference sequence). Here the CDR3 DNA reads TGTGCCAGCAGCACCAAGACAGGGCCCTACGAGCAGTACTTC. Residues: CASSTKTGPYEQYF.

A few counts support this clone. V is TRBV2 and J is TRBJ1-1, with 8 bases fitting TRBD1. The CDR3 length is 13 residues. Germline V CDR1 and CDR2: SNHLY, FYNNEI. The J segment lost 8 bases and the V segment lost 6 bases, leaving 8 bases of the junction unmatched. This chain's CDR3 is CASSYRQGTEAFF. The CDR3, as DNA: TGTGCCAGCAGCTATCGACAGGGGACCGAAGCTTTCTTT. Full variable domain (rest looked up from reference TRBV2 and TRBJ1-1): EPEVTQTPSHQVTQMGQEVILRCVPISNHLYFYWYRQILGQKVEFLVSFYNNEISEKSEIFDDQFSVERPDGSNFTLKIRSTKLEDSAMYFCASSYRQGTEAFFGQGTRLTVV.

The chain uses TRBV18 and TRBJ2-7; D is uncertain. The length of the CDR3 is 14 residues. V was trimmed by 3 bases and J by 5 bases, leaving 14 bases between them. In germline, CDR1 is KGHSH, CDR2 LQKENI. CDR3 sequence: CASSPLRDSHEQYF. CDR3 coding DNA: TGTGCCAGCTCACCCCTAAGGGATTCCCACGAGCAGTACTTC.

CDR3 region: CASSGDRGGKQPQHF. The DNA for the CDR3 is TGTGCCAGCAGTGGGGACAGGGGAGGGAAACAGCCCCAGCATTTT. The chain uses TRBV2 and TRBJ1-5; TRBD1 matches 10 bases. This CDR3 is built from 15 residues. Trimming took 4 bases from V and 7 from J; bases not matched to a gene: 7. Germline CDR1 and CDR2: SNHLY and FYNNEI.

This rearrangement joins TRBV19 to TRBJ1-5; D is undetermined. Germline lookup yields CDR1 LNHDA and CDR2 SQIVND (reference sequence). Trimming pared 6 bases from V and 2 bases from J, leaving 8 bases between. This CDR3 comprises 13 residues. The CDR3: CASSREGNQPQHF. The CDR3 coding sequence is TGTGCCAGTAGCCGGGAGGGCAATCAGCCCCAGCATTTT.

The gene calls are TRBV2 and TRBJ2-3; 8 bases fit TRBD2. Losses at the gene ends were 2 bases for V and 1 base for J; bases not matched to a gene: 5. From germline, CDR1 is SNHLY and CDR2 FYNNEI. The CDR3 consists of 16 residues. The CDR3 loop reads CASSESRGGRTDTQYF. The CDR3 coding sequence is TGTGCCAGCAGTGAATCCCGGGGGGGCCGCACAGATACGCAGTATTTT.

V usage is TRBV5-1 and J usage is TRBJ1-1; TRBD1 matches 9 bases. Trimming took 0 bases from V and 5 from J; bases not matched to a gene: 2. The germline gives CDR1 SGHRS, CDR2 YFSETQ. This CDR3 has 14 residues. CDR3 residues: CASSLAGQGTEAFF. CDR3 DNA: TGCGCCAGCAGCTTGGCAGGACAGGGGACTGAAGCTTTCTTT. The full variable domain, rest sourced from reference TRBV5-1 and TRBJ1-1, is KAGVTQTPRYLIKTRGQQVTLSCSPISGHRSVSWYQQTPGQGLQFLFEYFSETQRNKGNFPGRFSGRQFSNSRSEMNVSTLELGDSALYLCASSLAGQGTEAFFGQGTRLTVV.

V is TRBV19 and J is TRBJ1-5; D gene unclear. CDR1 is LNHDA and CDR2 is SQIVND in the germline V gene (reference sequence). V was cut by 5 bases and J by 2 bases, with 16 bases left in between. There are 16 residues in the CDR3. As DNA, the CDR3 is TGTGCCAGTAGTCTTGACATCTACGCACGCAATCAGCCCCAGCATTTT. Encoded protein: CASSLDIYARNQPQHF.